One TCR beta chain is described in this entry. Its specificity is not known. TCRdb re-called the reads with MiXCR, one entry per CDR3 protein. The sample holds almost 90,000 distinct CDR3 sequences, about 31% seen once. This entry is derived from a study of T cell repertoires in cytomegalovirus infection. Overall study context: As its CMV epitopes, the study selected recently identified HLA-C-restricted and well-studied HLA-B-restricted targets. An indication of both CMV infection and matching HLA type came from public TCR beta signatures. Study results and limitations: Accumulated public TCR beta family frequency recognized individuals carrying CMV together with the relevant HLA.

CDR3 size: 13 residues. V was clipped by 0 bases and J by 3 bases, with 5 bases between them. Germline CDR1 reads SNHLY; CDR2 reads FYNNEI. The sequencing here drew on CD8+ T cells from cultured PBMCs, taken from culture after CMV antigen stimulation. The TCR comes from a human donor in good health (CMV status not recorded). Some clones in this sample may be carry-over from other donors' samples. The J gene is TRBJ1-1, the V gene TRBV2; no clear D. The CDR3, as DNA: TGTGCCAGCAGTGAAGCGCCTTACACTGAAGCTTTCTTT. Protein sequence: CASSEAPYTEAFF.